Listed below are T cell receptor beta chains from one sample, sequenced in a study of blood T cell repertoires in COVID-19. Using immunoSEQ multiplex PCR, the repertoire was profiled, and TCRdb retains in-frame clones only, with some absent. The sample has hundreds of thousands of clones; approximately 86% are singletons. The sequenced material came from peripheral blood. The origin of the receptors is a human donor in a cohort sampled during active COVID-19. CDR3s include the opening cysteine and the closing phenylalanine or tryptophan. A D gene is named only where the DNA matches it firmly. A row's size may be missing; if present it is once, few, many or a size class.

size	V	D	J	length	CDR3	DNA
-	TRBV7-9	-	TRBJ1-5	16	CASSSEWEIRNQPQHF	TGTGCCAGCAGCTCGGAGTGGGAGATCCGCAATCAGCCCCAGCATTTT
once	TRBV7-6	TRBD2	TRBJ2-1	18	CASSLPRGSGGAKAEQFF	TGTGCCAGCAGCTTACCTCGTGGTAGCGGGGGGGCTAAGGCTGAGCAGTTCTTC
-	TRBV5-6	TRBD2	TRBJ2-1	18	CASSLVSGGSSSYNEQFF	TGTGCCAGCAGCTTGGTTAGCGGGGGTTCCAGCTCCTACAATGAGCAGTTCTTC
-	TRBV5-6	-	TRBJ2-1	10	CASGLGEQFF	TGTGCCAGCGGGCTCGGCGAGCAGTTCTTC
-	TRBV9	-	TRBJ1-2	14	CASSVSGTSYGYTF	TGTGCCAGCAGCGTATCCGGGACATCCTATGGCTACACCTTC
-	TRBV4-1	TRBD2	TRBJ2-1	13	CASSQVWGGSEFF	TGCGCCAGCAGCCAAGTCTGGGGCGGGAGTGAGTTCTTC
-	TRBV6-5	-	TRBJ1-5	14	CASRAAGNHQPQHF	TGTGCCAGCAGGGCGGCCGGGAACCATCAGCCCCAGCATTTT
-	TRBV5-1	-	TRBJ2-3	16	CASSPETVGFTDTQYF	TGCGCCAGCAGCCCAGAGACAGTCGGGTTCACAGATACGCAGTATTTT
-	TRBV5-4	TRBD1	TRBJ2-5	15	CASSLKTGKRETQYF	TGTGCCAGCAGCTTGAAGACAGGGAAAAGGGAGACCCAGTACTTC
-	TRBV19	TRBD1	TRBJ1-2	18	CASSAIMGRARDSYGYTF	TGTGCCAGTAGTGCAATTATGGGACGGGCCCGGGACAGCTATGGCTACACCTTC
once	TRBV5-1	TRBD1	TRBJ2-2	15	CASSLRQGDTGELFF	TGCGCCAGCAGCTTGAGGCAGGGGGACACCGGGGAGCTGTTTTTT
few	TRBV19	TRBD1	TRBJ1-4	15	CASSHHRGPNEKLFF	TGTGCCAGTAGTCACCACAGGGGTCCTAATGAAAAACTGTTTTTT
-	TRBV29-1	-	TRBJ2-7	14	CSVARDSNTYEQYF	TGCAGCGTTGCCCGAGACTCCAATACCTACGAGCAGTACTTC
-	TRBV5-8	-	TRBJ1-6	13	CASSLDFRSPLHF	TGTGCCAGCAGCTTGGACTTTCGTTCACCCCTCCACTTT
-	TRBV29-1	TRBD1	TRBJ1-4	12	CSVGMTGAELFF	TGCAGCGTCGGTATGACAGGGGCCGAACTGTTTTTT
-	TRBV27	TRBD2	TRBJ2-3	16	CASSLGLAGSTDTQYF	TGTGCCAGCAGTCTCGGACTAGCGGGGTCCACAGATACGCAGTATTTT
-	TRBV27	TRBD1	TRBJ1-6	16	CASSPGQVHYNSPLHF	TGTGCCAGCAGTCCCGGACAGGTCCACTATAATTCACCCCTCCACTTT
-	TRBV6-1	-	TRBJ2-1	16	CASSEHHSGISDEQFF	TGTGCCAGCAGTGAACACCATAGCGGAATCTCGGATGAGCAGTTCTTC
-	TRBV5-4	TRBD1	TRBJ1-1	18	CASSSWTGYSEGNTEAFF	TGTGCCAGCAGCTCCTGGACAGGGTACAGTGAGGGGAACACTGAAGCTTTCTTT
-	TRBV10-3	-	TRBJ2-2	16	CAISERGLINTGELFF	TGTGCCATCAGTGAGCGCGGACTTATAAACACCGGGGAGCTGTTTTTT
-	TRBV19	-	TRBJ2-2	14	CASAVEATTGELFF	TGTGCCAGCGCGGTTGAGGCCACAACCGGGGAGCTGTTTTTT
-	TRBV19	TRBD1	TRBJ1-1	12	CAGTSGQGAAFF	TGTGCCGGAACCTCTGGACAGGGTGCAGCTTTCTTT
-	TRBV18	-	TRBJ2-5	13	CASSLGGQETQYF	TGTGCCAGCTCACTTGGGGGGCAAGAGACCCAGTACTTC
-	TRBV5-1	TRBD1	TRBJ2-3	14	CASRPGQLADTQYF	TGCGCCAGCAGGCCGGGACAGTTGGCAGATACGCAGTATTTT
-	TRBV7-2	-	TRBJ1-5	15	CASSLGYFSNQPQHF	TGTGCCAGCAGCTTAGGGTACTTTAGCAATCAGCCCCAGCATTTT
-	TRBV5-5	-	TRBJ2-1	15	CASSLLGTGLNEQFF	TGTGCCAGCAGCTTGCTGGGGACTGGGTTAAATGAGCAGTTCTTC
-	TRBV28	-	TRBJ1-1	13	CASRGRVGSEAFF	TGTGCCAGCAGGGGCAGGGTAGGATCGGAAGCTTTCTTT
-	TRBV7-8	-	TRBJ1-2	13	CASSPPRDYGYTF	TGTGCCAGCAGCCCACCGAGGGACTATGGCTACACCTTC
-	TRBV2	TRBD1	TRBJ1-6	16	CASTVSGQGLGSPLHF	TGTGCCAGCACTGTTTCTGGACAGGGGCTGGGTTCACCCCTCCACTTT
-	TRBV7-8	-	TRBJ2-5	14	CASSLASREETQYF	TGTGCCAGCAGCTTAGCTTCCCGTGAAGAGACCCAGTACTTC
-	TRBV27	-	TRBJ2-7	14	CASSIDIPGGEQYF	TGTGCCAGCAGTATCGACATTCCCGGGGGAGAGCAGTACTTC
-	TRBV5-1	-	TRBJ1-3	16	CASSVQPQGYGNTIYF	TGCGCCAGCAGCGTCCAGCCCCAGGGCTATGGAAACACCATATATTTT
-	TRBV28	TRBD1	TRBJ1-1	15	CASSLNTGGDTEAFF	TGTGCCAGCAGTTTAAATACAGGGGGGGACACTGAAGCTTTCTTT
-	TRBV19	-	TRBJ1-1	17	CASSISRKRVPSTEAFF	TGTGCCAGTAGTATATCCAGGAAGAGAGTCCCGAGCACTGAAGCTTTCTTT
-	TRBV30	-	TRBJ1-2	14	CAWTSQGISYGYTF	TGTGCCTGGACTAGTCAGGGCATATCTTATGGCTACACCTTC
-	TRBV11-1	-	TRBJ2-1	13	CASSRGLNNEQFF	TGTGCCAGCAGTCGCGGACTAAACAATGAGCAGTTCTTC
-	TRBV2	TRBD2	TRBJ2-2	15	CASTGLAGGLGELFF	TGTGCCAGCACCGGACTAGCGGGAGGGTTGGGGGAGCTGTTTTTT
-	TRBV20-1	-	TRBJ2-7	15	CSASLPSSGPLGQYF	TGCAGTGCTAGTCTTCCCTCAAGCGGCCCGCTCGGGCAGTACTTC
-	TRBV11-2	TRBD2	TRBJ2-7	17	CASSLGGRAGMNYEQYF	TGTGCCAGCAGCTTAGGGGGGAGGGCAGGGATGAACTACGAGCAGTACTTC
-	TRBV9	-	TRBJ1-2	13	CASSVGTGEGYTF	TGTGCCAGCAGCGTAGGTACAGGCGAAGGCTACACCTTC
-	TRBV9	TRBD1	TRBJ2-2	14	CASCQGVNTGELFF	TGTGCGAGTTGCCAGGGGGTAAACACCGGGGAGCTGTTTTTT
-	TRBV5-4	TRBD2	TRBJ2-7	14	CASTREGRTDEQYF	TGTGCCAGCACCCGGGAGGGGCGGACCGACGAGCAGTACTTC